The source of this T cell receptor (beta chain) is a study of metastatic and nonmetastatic thyroid tumors. TCRdb re-analyzed the PCR reads using MiXCR. The data hold 20,000 to 25,000 clones, with roughly a sixth observed a single time. Trimming cost V 9 bases and J 2 bases, with 9 bases left between them. The CDR3 runs 12 residues. Germline CDR1 reads SEHNR; CDR2 reads FQNEAQ (reference sequence). Each patient went into thyroid surgery without having received any treatment. The sequenced material came from blood. The clonotype comes from a female donor with papillary thyroid cancer or a benign thyroid nodule (not recorded which). Some clones in this sample may be carry-over from other donors' samples. The chain carries TRBV7-9 and TRBJ2-3, with D uncertain. The CDR3 loop reads CASTRFTDTQYF. The DNA of the CDR3 is TGTGCCAGTACTCGATTCACAGATACGCAGTATTTT.